This is a list of T cell receptor beta chains from one sample in a study of blood T cell repertoires in COVID-19. Data came from immunoSEQ multiplex PCR; TCRdb stores just in-frame clones and leaves some out. The data contain over 25,000 clones, approximately 85% of them singletons. Material for sequencing was peripheral blood. Receptors were obtained from a man older than 75 with active COVID-19. CDR3s include the opening cysteine and the closing phenylalanine or tryptophan. The D gene is left open where the match is weak. Part of the rows lack a size; the others show once, few, many or a class for expanded clones.

TRBJ1-4 | NA | NA | TRBV7-9 | TGTGCCAGCAGCCCACAGTCTATTAATGAAAAACTGTTTTTT | CASSPQSINEKLFF
TRBJ1-1 | NA | NA | TRBV2 | TGTGCCAGCAACCAGGCTCGGAACACTGAAGCTTTCTTT | CASNQARNTEAFF
TRBJ1-1 | NA | NA | TRBV7-9 | TGTGCCAGCAGCTTAGAAAGCGCGCAGAACACTGAAGCTTTCTTT | CASSLESAQNTEAFF
TRBJ2-3 | NA | NA | TRBV10-2 | TGCGCCAGCAGTGAGACACCCTCAATGGATACGCAGTATTTT | CASSETPSMDTQYF
TRBJ2-1 | NA | NA | TRBV18 | TGTGCCAGCTCACCTGTGACAGGTCACAATGAGCAGTTCTTC | CASSPVTGHNEQFF
TRBJ1-2 | NA | NA | TRBV25-1 | TGTGCCAGCAGGACAGCCTCTGAAGGCTACACCTTC | CASRTASEGYTF
TRBJ1-1 | NA | NA | TRBV7-9 | TGTGCCAGCAGCCGGGGGGTGAACACTGAAGCTTTCTTT | CASSRGVNTEAFF
TRBJ1-1 | TRBD1 | few | TRBV25-1 | TGTGCCAGCAGTGACCAATTGACAGGGGAGACTGAAGCTTTCTTT | CASSDQLTGETEAFF
TRBJ1-2 | NA | NA | TRBV11-1 | TGTGCCAGCAGCAGCAGGGGTGACAACGACTATGGCTACACCTTC | CASSSRGDNDYGYTF
TRBJ1-2 | NA | NA | TRBV6-1 | TGTGCCAGCAGTGAAGCGTCATTGGGGGGCTATGGCTACACCTTC | CASSEASLGGYGYTF
TRBJ2-1 | NA | NA | TRBV6-6 | TGTGCCAGCAGTTTAAGCGGTAGCCGATACAATGAGCAGTTCTTC | CASSLSGSRYNEQFF
TRBJ1-6 | TRBD1 | NA | TRBV4-3 | TGCGCCAGCAGCCAAGATTTTGACAGGGCCAATTCACCCCTCCACTTT | CASSQDFDRANSPLHF
TRBJ1-2 | TRBD1 | once | TRBV19 | TGTGCCAGTAGTATCCCGGACAGGGTATGGAATGGCTACACCTTC | CASSIPDRVWNGYTF
TRBJ2-5 | NA | NA | TRBV5-6 | TGTGCCAGCAGCTGGGGGGTTCAAGAGACCCAGTACTTC | CASSWGVQETQYF
TRBJ2-1 | TRBD2 | NA | TRBV7-9 | TGTGCCAGCAGCTCCCCCTCCAGACTAGCCTCCTACAATGAGCAGTTCTTC | CASSSPSRLASYNEQFF
TRBJ2-2 | NA | NA | TRBV12-5 | TGTGCTAGTGGCCGAGACAGGTACACCGGGGAGCTGTTTTTT | CASGRDRYTGELFF
TRBJ1-2 | NA | NA | TRBV2 | TGTGCCAGCAGGGAGGGCAGGGTGAACTATGGCTACACCTTC | CASREGRVNYGYTF
TRBJ1-2 | NA | NA | TRBV6-4 | TGTGCCAGCAGTGACTCGTATAGATCGGGGGGCGCGGGCTATGGCTACACCTTC | CASSDSYRSGGAGYGYTF
TRBJ2-1 | TRBD2 | NA | TRBV4-2 | TGTGCCAGCAGCCAATTCCTAGCGGGGGGGTACAATGAGCAGTTCTTC | CASSQFLAGGYNEQFF
TRBJ2-5 | NA | NA | TRBV3-1/TRBV3-2 | TGTGCCAGCACACTCACGCGGGACGCCCAAGAGACCCAGTACTTC | CASTLTRDAQETQYF
TRBJ2-3 | TRBD1 | NA | TRBV27 | TGTGCCAGCAGTTTACCGGGACAGGGGCCAGATACGCAGTATTTT | CASSLPGQGPDTQYF
TRBJ2-2 | NA | NA | TRBV3-1/TRBV3-2 | TGTGCCAGCAGCCAATCCGGCAGGGGGGCCGGGGAGCTGTTTTTT | CASSQSGRGAGELFF
TRBJ2-1 | NA | NA | TRBV19 | TGTGCCAGTAGTATCGGCCAGGCCCGTGAGCAGTTCTTC | CASSIGQAREQFF
TRBJ1-1 | NA | NA | TRBV2 | TGTGCCAGCACCCAGGAGGTGAACACTGAAGCTTTCTTT | CASTQEVNTEAFF
TRBJ2-7 | NA | NA | TRBV2 | TGTGCCAGCAAGTACGGGACAACAAGCTACGAGCAGTACTTC | CASKYGTTSYEQYF
TRBJ2-5 | NA | NA | TRBV7-2 | TGTGCCAGCAGCTTTAGGGGCAGGGAGACCCAGTACTTC | CASSFRGRETQYF
TRBJ2-7 | NA | NA | TRBV7-9 | TGTGCCAGCAGCCTAATGGAGGGGGCCAAAACCTTC | CASSLMEGAKTF
TRBJ1-5 | NA | NA | TRBV19 | TGTGCCAGTAGTGGGGGGGATAGCAATCAGCCCCAGCATTTT | CASSGGDSNQPQHF
TRBJ1-1 | NA | NA | TRBV7-9 | TGTGCCAGCAGCCCTCCCGGGACTTACACTGAAGCTTTCTTT | CASSPPGTYTEAFF
TRBJ1-1 | NA | NA | TRBV5-5 | TGTGCCAGCAGCTCTAGCAGGGGCGGGACTGAAGCTTTCTTT | CASSSSRGGTEAFF
TRBJ1-2 | TRBD1 | NA | TRBV7-2 | TGTGCCAGCAGCGACTTCTGGACAGGGAAGGATGGCTACACCTTC | CASSDFWTGKDGYTF
TRBJ1-5 | NA | NA | TRBV20-1 | TGCAGTGCTAGTACAGGGCCTAATAGCAATCAGCCCCAGCATTTT | CSASTGPNSNQPQHF
TRBJ2-5 | NA | NA | TRBV11-2 | TGTGCCAGCAGCTTAGATCCTGGTCAGGGTTGGGGGACCCAGTACTTC | CASSLDPGQGWGTQYF
TRBJ2-2 | NA | once | TRBV18 | TGTGCCAGCTCACCGAATTGGAGGGGAAGCACCGGGGAGCTGTTTTTT | CASSPNWRGSTGELFF
TRBJ2-2 | TRBD1 | NA | TRBV18 | TGTGCCAGCTCCCCCGGGACAGGGACAGCCGGGGAGCTGTTTTTT | CASSPGTGTAGELFF
TRBJ2-1 | TRBD1 | NA | TRBV24-1 | TGTGCCACCAGCCAAGGACAGGGGAGCAATGAGCAGTTCTTC | CATSQGQGSNEQFF
TRBJ2-1 | TRBD1 | NA | TRBV5-1 | TGCGCCAGCAGCTTGATAACAGGGGGAAGGAGTGAGCAGTTCTTC | CASSLITGGRSEQFF
TRBJ2-3 | TRBD2 | NA | TRBV9 | TGTGCCAGCAGCGGACAAGCGGGGGGGCCGACAGATACGCAGTATTTT | CASSGQAGGPTDTQYF
TRBJ2-7 | TRBD1 | NA | TRBV2 | TGTGCCAGCAGACGGACAGGGGGGTCCGACGAGCAGTACTTC | CASRRTGGSDEQYF
TRBJ2-7 | NA | few | TRBV30 | TGTGCCTGGAGTAAGGACTCCGCCTACGAGCAGTACTTC | CAWSKDSAYEQYF
TRBJ1-4 | NA | NA | TRBV6-5 | TGTGCCAGCAGTCGGGGGGCGCCTTTTGAAAAACTGTTTTTT | CASSRGAPFEKLFF
TRBJ2-5 | NA | NA | TRBV5-6 | TGTGCCAGCAGCTTGAAGGTGGCTAGCGAGGAGACCCAGTACTTC | CASSLKVASEETQYF
TRBJ2-2 | TRBD1 | NA | TRBV10-3 | TGTGCCATCAGTGGATATGGACAGGGGGACACCGGGGAGCTGTTTTTT | CAISGYGQGDTGELFF
TRBJ2-7 | TRBD2 | NA | TRBV12-3/TRBV12-4 | TGTGCCAGCAGTTTTGGGACTAGCGGGGAGTTC | CASSFGTSGEF
TRBJ2-6 | NA | NA | TRBV5-4 | TGTGCCAGCAGCTTGCGGGGAACTGGGGCCAACGTCCTGACTTTC | CASSLRGTGANVLTF
TRBJ2-5 | TRBD1 | NA | TRBV2 | TGTGCCAGCAGTGAGGGACAGGGAGAGACCCAGTACTTC | CASSEGQGETQYF
TRBJ2-7 | NA | once | TRBV9 | TGTGCCAGCAGCTTCCGTGATGTCCACAGAGAAGAGCAGTACTTC | CASSFRDVHREEQYF